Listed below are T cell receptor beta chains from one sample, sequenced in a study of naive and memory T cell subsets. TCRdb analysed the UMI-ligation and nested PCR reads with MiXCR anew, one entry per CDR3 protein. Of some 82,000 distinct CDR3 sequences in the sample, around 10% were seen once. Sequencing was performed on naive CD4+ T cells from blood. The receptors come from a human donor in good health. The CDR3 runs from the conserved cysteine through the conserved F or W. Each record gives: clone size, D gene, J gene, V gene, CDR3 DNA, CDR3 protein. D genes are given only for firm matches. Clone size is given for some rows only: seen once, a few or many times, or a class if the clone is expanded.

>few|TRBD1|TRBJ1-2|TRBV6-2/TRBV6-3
TGTGCCAGCAGCGCTCGCGGACAGGGTAGTATTTGCTACACCTTC
CASSARGQGSICYTF
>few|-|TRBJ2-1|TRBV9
TGTGCCAGCAGCTTGGGCCCTCAGGAGCTGTTCTTC
CASSLGPQELFF
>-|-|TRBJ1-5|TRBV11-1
TGTGCCAGCAGCTTAATCGATCAGCCCCAGCATTTT
CASSLIDQPQHF
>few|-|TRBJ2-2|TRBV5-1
TGCGCCAGCAGCTTGACAGAGCTCAACACCGGGGAGCTGTTTTTT
CASSLTELNTGELFF
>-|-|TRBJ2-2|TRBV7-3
TGTGCCAGCAGCTTTACTAACACCGGGGAGCTGTTTTTT
CASSFTNTGELFF
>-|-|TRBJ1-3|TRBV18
TGTGCCAGCTCGCGTGAGGGAGACACCATATATTTT
CASSREGDTIYF
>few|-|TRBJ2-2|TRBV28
TGTGCCAGCAGTTTAATCGGGACGGGGGGCCGGGAGCTGTTTTTT
CASSLIGTGGRELFF
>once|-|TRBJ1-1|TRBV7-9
TGTGCCAGCAGCCGACAGTTCTCGTCCACTGAAGCTTTCTTT
CASSRQFSSTEAFF
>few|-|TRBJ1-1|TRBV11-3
TGTGCCAGCAGCTTTTTAGAGACCCAGAACACTGAAGCTTTCTTT
CASSFLETQNTEAFF
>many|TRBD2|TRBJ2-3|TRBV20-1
TGCAGTGCTAGAGACTTTAGCGGGGGAACCACAGATACGCAGTATTTT
CSARDFSGGTTDTQYF
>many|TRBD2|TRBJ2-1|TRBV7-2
TGTGCCAGCAGCTCCCGACTAGCGGGGGGTAACAACAATGAGCAGTTCTTC
CASSSRLAGGNNNEQFF